The clone carrying this T cell receptor beta chain was observed a single time. This specimen includes other DNA sequences encoding the same CDR3. The data were obtained in a study of blood T cell repertoires in COVID-19. Per the original data handling: Researchers report that nucleated cell counts were estimated from reference gene primer amplification. The repertoire was sequenced with immunoSEQ multiplex PCR; TCRdb's copy has only in-frame clones and lacks some. The D gene and trimming were derived from the DNA, and the V and J assignments and clone size from that table. The sample carries 250,000 to 350,000 clones, about 87% recorded once. The CDR3 length is 12 residues. Trimming removed 5 bases at V and 2 bases at J, with 6 bases between. Germline-derived CDR1 and CDR2 are SGHTA and FQGNSA.

The rearrangement links TRBV7-2 to TRBJ1-1; D call uncertain. Sequencing input: peripheral blood. The sequence was collected from a woman aged 45-60 years who had recovered from COVID-19. The CDR3 loop is CASSLSNTEAFF. In nucleotides, the CDR3 is TGTGCCAGCAGCCTATCCAACACTGAAGCTTTCTTT.